Here is one T cell receptor (beta chain) with its context. What it binds is unknown. The data belong to a study of T cell repertoires in cytomegalovirus infection. The overall study: In the study, CMV epitopes included recently identified HLA-C-restricted and well-studied HLA-B-restricted ones. Public signatures in TCR beta pointed to CMV infection and matching HLA type.

This CDR3 contains 15 residues. Germline lookup yields CDR1 SGHTA and CDR2 FQGNSA. Trimming removed 5 bases from V and 7 bases from J; junction bases left unmatched: 7. Study-wide points: Based on cumulative public TCR beta family frequency, carriers of CMV plus the relevant HLA were identified. The ex vivo response was dominated by HLA-C-restricted CMV-specific TCR beta clonotypes.

TCRdb used MiXCR to reprocess the reads, holding one entry per CDR3 protein. The table has fewer than 650,000 distinct CDR3 sequences, roughly 42% seen once. V usage is TRBV7-2 and J usage is TRBJ2-5; 13 nucleotides line up with TRBD2. This sequence originates from a human donor in good health (CMV status not recorded). Some clones in this sample may be carry-over from other donors' samples. The source was cultured PBMCs, collected from culture after CMV antigen stimulation. CDR3 nucleotides: TGTGCCAGCAGCACACTAGCGGGGGGGCACGGGACCCAGTACTTC. Its protein product is CASSTLAGGHGTQYF.